This T cell receptor beta chain was obtained from a study of T cell changes during pregnancy in multiple sclerosis. This clone was seen once. The protocol was immunoSEQ multiplex PCR, while the TCRdb copy is restricted to in-frame clones and leaves out a portion. The repertoire holds about 110,000 clones, with roughly nine tenths as singletons. Looked up from germline, CDR1 is MNHEY and CDR2 is SMNVEV (reference sequence). CDR3 size: 14 residues. The V and J ends lost 5 bases and 3 bases respectively, with 14 bases between them. The chain joins TRBV27 to TRBJ2-7; D perhaps matches TRBD1 (6 bases). This specimen was peripheral blood, taken before pregnancy. The receptor was isolated from a female donor with multiple sclerosis, enrolled in a pregnancy study. CDR3 nucleotides: TGTGCCAGCAGTACCGGGACAAAGCACTACGAGCAGTACTTC. It codes for CASSTGTKHYEQYF.